The 11 T cell receptor beta chains listed next were all sequenced from one sample in a study of blood T cell repertoires in COVID-19. Assay used: immunoSEQ multiplex PCR; TCRdb lists only in-frame clones, some missing. The repertoire includes approximately 490,000 clones, around 90% of them detected once, and under 0.75% sits in the top ten. Sequencing input: PBMCs or T cells enriched from blood (not recorded which). The receptors stem from a woman younger than 30 who had recovered from COVID-19.

The chain couples TRBV5-1 to TRBJ2-3; TRBD1 matches at 9 bases. The CDR3 is made up of 16 amino acids. The trim removed 0 bases at V and 2 bases at J, leaving 4 bases unmatched. The germline V gene has CDR1 SGHRS and CDR2 YFSETQ. Here the CDR3 reads CASSLARTGVTDTQYF. The CDR3 DNA reads TGCGCCAGCAGCTTGGCGAGGACAGGGGTCACAGATACGCAGTATTTT.

The CDR3 spells CASGIGREAFF. CDR3 sequence (DNA): TGTGCTAGTGGTATCGGCAGGGAAGCTTTCTTT. The chain employs TRBV12-5 and TRBJ1-1; D remains ambiguous. The CDR3 contains 11 residues. The V end was cut by 5 bases, the J end by 8 bases, with 9 bases between. Germline V lookup: CDR1 LGHNT, CDR2 FRNRAP.

The chain employs TRBV7-9 and TRBJ2-3; 12 bases map to TRBD2. The CDR3 has 18 amino acids. Germline loops: CDR1 SEHNR, CDR2 FQNEAQ (reference sequence). After removal of 1 base from V and 3 bases from J, the junction contained 8 bases not matched to a gene. CDR3 sequence reads: CASSLDASGGAGTDTQYF. In DNA, the CDR3 is TGTGCCAGCAGCTTAGATGCTAGCGGGGGGGCCGGTACAGATACGCAGTATTTT.

The chain joins TRBV6-2 or TRBV6-3 to TRBJ1-1, with 7 nucleotides matching TRBD1. J lost 3 bases, V lost 5 bases, and 3 bases had no gene match. The CDR3 runs to 13 residues. CDR1 is MNHEY and CDR2 is SVGEGT in the germline V gene. The CDR3: CASSGTEYTEAFF. In DNA form, the CDR3 reads TGTGCCAGCAGTGGGACAGAGTACACTGAAGCTTTCTTT.

The CDR3 protein is CASSLGQGAIQPQHF. The DNA for the CDR3 is TGTGCCAGCTCACTCGGACAGGGGGCGATTCAGCCCCAGCATTTT. This chain joins TRBV18 and TRBJ1-5, with TRBD1 matching over 11 bases. This CDR3 is built from 15 residues. With V trimmed by 4 bases and J by 6 bases, 5 bases remained unmatched. Per the germline V gene, CDR1 is KGHSH and CDR2 is LQKENI. The full variable domain, completed using reference TRBV18 and TRBJ1-5, is NAGVMQNPRHLVRRRGQEARLRCSPMKGHSHVYWYRQLPEEGLKFMVYLQKENIIDESGMPKERFSAEFPKEGPSILRIQQVVRGDSAAYFCASSLGQGAIQPQHFGDGTRLSIL.

This clone has just one count. The chain combines TRBV30 with TRBJ1-2; 7 bases align to TRBD1. Germline CDR1 reads GTSNPN; CDR2 reads SVGIG (reference sequence). The CDR3 contains 12 residues. Unmatched junction bases numbered 4, after V lost 1 base and J lost 8 bases. CDR3 DNA: TGTGCCTGGAGTGCGACAGGGCGCGGCTACACCTTC. Protein sequence: CAWSATGRGYTF.

The table lists this clone with a count of one. The chain carries TRBV5-1 and TRBJ1-1; the match to TRBD1 covers 9 bases. CDR3 size: 16 residues. Germline V gives CDR1 SGHRS, CDR2 YFSETQ. The V and J ends lost 6 bases and 0 bases, in that order; junction bases with no gene match: 9. The chain's CDR3 is CASTTGTGLMNTEAFF. The CDR3 bases are TGCGCCAGCACCACCGGGACAGGGCTGATGAACACTGAAGCTTTCTTT.

J is TRBJ1-1 and V is TRBV5-4, with D unclear. CDR3 length equals 13 residues. Germline loops: CDR1 SGHNT, CDR2 YYREEE (reference sequence). Trimming cost V 4 bases and J 1 base, with 8 bases left between them. CDR3 DNA sequence: TGTGCCAGCAGCCTGACACCGAACACTGAAGCTTTCTTT. Residues: CASSLTPNTEAFF.

This clone appeared once. The chain recombines TRBV10-2 with TRBJ2-3; weak D call: TRBD1 (5 bases). The CDR3 is made up of 13 amino acids. Germline V gives CDR1 WSHSY, CDR2 SAAADI. V lost 9 bases, J lost 2 bases, and 12 bases lay in between. CDR3: CASRGRNTDTQYF. CDR3 sequence (DNA): TGCGCCAGTAGGGGTCGTAACACAGATACGCAGTATTTT.

The rearrangement joins TRBV6-5 to TRBJ1-1; no firm D call. V was clipped by 7 bases and J by 3 bases, with 15 bases between them. CDR1 is MNHEY and CDR2 is SVGAGI in the germline V gene. This CDR3 region has 14 residues. The CDR3 protein is CASIGLDTDTEAFF. CDR3 bases: TGTGCCAGCATCGGTTTAGACACCGACACTGAAGCTTTCTTT.

The rearrangement uses TRBV7-9 and TRBJ1-2; TRBD1 matches at 11 bases. J was trimmed by 7 bases and V by 5 bases; bases with no gene match: 12. The CDR3 extends over 16 amino acids. Germline loops: CDR1 SEHNR, CDR2 FQNEAQ (reference sequence). CDR3 sequence: CASSDKDRGRLGGYTF. The CDR3 DNA reads TGTGCCAGCAGCGACAAGGACAGGGGGCGGTTAGGTGGCTACACCTTC.